Listed here are 12 T cell receptor beta chains from one sample, sequenced in a study of lymphopenia after photon versus proton radiotherapy. Libraries were prepared by immunoSEQ multiplex PCR; TCRdb keeps only in-frame clonotypes and omits some of them. The repertoire holds about 12,000 clones, with roughly nine tenths as singletons. The specimen was peripheral blood, collected from a patient treated with proton-based radiotherapy. The receptors originated from a man between 60 and 70 years old with pancreatic cancer.

The chain is built from TRBV4-3 and TRBJ2-2; D is unresolved. CDR3 length: 14 amino acids. CDR1 and CDR2 (germline): LGHNA, YSLEER. Trimming removed 0 bases at V and 5 bases at J, with 7 bases between. CDR3 DNA: TGCGCCAGCAGCCAAGAGTCCGGGACCGGGGAGCTGTTTTTT. As protein: CASSQESGTGELFF.

This chain joins TRBV10-3 and TRBJ2-5; D ambiguous. V gave up 1 base and J gave up 1 base, with 1 base separating them. The CDR3 sequence is 12 residues long. Germline CDR1 is ENHRY and CDR2 is SYGVKD. CDR3 in amino acids: CAISEFQETQYF. The DNA for the CDR3 is TGTGCCATCAGTGAGTTCCAAGAGACCCAGTACTTC.

This chain joins TRBV7-6 and TRBJ1-4, with 8 bases aligning to TRBD1. V lost 5 bases and J lost 0; bases outside the gene matches: 8. The CDR3 consists of 17 residues. The germline gives CDR1 SGHVS, CDR2 FNYEAQ. The CDR3 DNA reads as TGTGCCAGCAGCCTAAAAAACAGGGGGTCAACTAATGAAAAACTGTTTTTT. Translated: CASSLKNRGSTNEKLFF.

V and J are TRBV30 and TRBJ2-5; maybe TRBD2 (6 bases). The CDR3 loop spans 12 amino acids. V dropped 2 bases and J dropped 9 bases, with 13 bases sitting between them. Germline CDR1 GTSNPN, CDR2 SVGIG (reference sequence). The CDR3 region is CAWSPSGVAQYF. In DNA form, the CDR3 reads TGTGCCTGGAGTCCCTCGGGGGTGGCCCAGTACTTC.

The chain is built from TRBV7-9 and TRBJ2-7; tentative D call: TRBD2 (6 bases). CDR3 size: 14 residues. Germline V gene data show CDR1 as SEHNR and CDR2 as FQNEAQ (reference sequence). V gave up 4 bases and J gave up 0 bases, with 10 bases separating them. The CDR3 coding sequence is TGTGCCAGCAGCTCGTCGGGGGTCTCCTACGAGCAGTACTTC. It is translated as CASSSSGVSYEQYF.

This chain joins TRBV11-2 and TRBJ2-1; 11 bases are shared with TRBD1. V shed 4 bases, J shed 6 bases, and the junction held 8 bases outside the gene matches. Per the germline V gene, CDR1 is SGHAT and CDR2 is FQNNGV. The CDR3 contains 16 residues. The CDR3 coding sequence is TGTGCCAGCAGCTCAGGACAGGGGGCAAGCGGCAATGAGCAGTTCTTC. Translating it yields CASSSGQGASGNEQFF.

The rearrangement links TRBV28 to TRBJ2-7, with D uncertain. This CDR3 has 13 residues. The germline V and J ends were trimmed by 10 bases and 4 bases, with 17 bases remaining between them. CDR1 and CDR2 from the germline V gene are MDHEN and SYDVKM. The CDR3 spells CATASNLAYEQYF. The CDR3 bases are TGTGCCACGGCGTCCAACCTGGCGTACGAGCAGTACTTC. The full variable domain, rest sourced from reference TRBV28 and TRBJ2-7, is DVKVTQSSRYLVKRTGEKVFLECVQDMDHENMFWYRQDPGLGLRLIYFSYDVKMKEKGDIPEGYSVSREKKERFSLILESASTNQTSMYLCATASNLAYEQYFGPGTRLTVT.

This clone was observed a few times. The chain combines TRBV5-1 with TRBJ2-1; D gene uncertain. Germline assignment: CDR1 SGHRS and CDR2 YFSETQ. CDR3 length: 11 residues. The V and J ends lost 2 bases and 4 bases respectively, with 1 base between them. The CDR3 nucleotides are TGCGCCAGCAGCTTATACAATGAGCAGTTCTTC. Protein sequence: CASSLYNEQFF.

The chain is built from TRBV7-2 and TRBJ2-5; tentatively, D is TRBD2 (6 bases). V dropped 5 bases and J dropped 1 base, with 14 bases sitting between them. This CDR3 comprises 15 residues. Per germline, CDR1 SGHTA and CDR2 FQGNSA. For the CDR3, the DNA is TGTGCCAGCAGCCCGGCCCGACTAGGCCAAGAGACCCAGTACTTC. Translated, it gives CASSPARLGQETQYF.

This clone was found once. The V and J genes are TRBV15 and TRBJ2-3, with 9 bases aligning to TRBD1. V dropped 8 bases and J dropped 5; count of bases not matched to a gene: 8. Per germline, CDR1 LNHNV and CDR2 YYDKDF (reference sequence). This CDR3 has 14 amino acids. The CDR3 spells CATAKQGARDTQYF. CDR3 nucleotide sequence: TGTGCCACCGCGAAACAGGGGGCGAGAGATACGCAGTATTTT. Full variable domain (missing parts from reference TRBV15 and TRBJ2-3): DAMVIQNPRYQVTQFGKPVTLSCSQTLNHNVMYWYQQKSSQAPKLLFHYYDKDFNNEADTPDNFQSRRPNTSFCFLDIRSPGLGDTAMYLCATAKQGARDTQYFGPGTRLTVL.

This clone was found once. J is TRBJ1-1 and V is TRBV5-1; 12 bases are shared with TRBD1. Looked up from germline, CDR1 is SGHRS and CDR2 is YFSETQ. The CDR3 runs to 19 residues. Trimming at V came to 0 bases and at J to 5 bases, leaving 14 bases not matched to a gene. The CDR3 is CASSLVRNGTGGSGTEAFF. The CDR3 region has the DNA TGCGCCAGCAGCTTGGTAAGAAACGGGACAGGGGGCTCGGGAACTGAAGCTTTCTTT. The whole variable domain, remainder taken from reference TRBV5-1 and TRBJ1-1, is KAGVTQTPRYLIKTRGQQVTLSCSPISGHRSVSWYQQTPGQGLQFLFEYFSETQRNKGNFPGRFSGRQFSNSRSEMNVSTLELGDSALYLCASSLVRNGTGGSGTEAFFGQGTRLTVV.

The chain links TRBV18 to TRBJ2-7; perhaps D is TRBD1 or TRBD2 (5 bases each). Trimming took off 1 base at V and 2 bases at J, with 12 bases between the two ends. Germline CDR1 is KGHSH and CDR2 is LQKENI. There are 15 residues in the CDR3. The chain's CDR3 is CASSPRGPQAYEQYF. CDR3 nucleotide sequence: TGTGCCAGCTCACCACGGGGACCCCAGGCCTACGAGCAGTACTTC.